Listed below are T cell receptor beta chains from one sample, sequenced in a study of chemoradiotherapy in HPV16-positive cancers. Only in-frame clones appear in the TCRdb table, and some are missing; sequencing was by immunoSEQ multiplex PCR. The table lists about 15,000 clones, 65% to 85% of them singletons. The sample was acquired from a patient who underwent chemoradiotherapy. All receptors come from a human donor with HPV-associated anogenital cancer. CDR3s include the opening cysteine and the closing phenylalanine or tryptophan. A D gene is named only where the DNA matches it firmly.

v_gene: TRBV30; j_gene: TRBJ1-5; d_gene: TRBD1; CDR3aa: CAWSVQTGGGQPQHF; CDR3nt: TGTGCCTGGAGTGTACAGACAGGGGGCGGTCAGCCCCAGCATTTT
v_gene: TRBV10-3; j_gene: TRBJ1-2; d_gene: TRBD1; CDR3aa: CAISESTQGGIGYTF; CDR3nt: TGTGCCATCAGTGAGTCGACACAGGGGGGTATCGGCTACACCTTC
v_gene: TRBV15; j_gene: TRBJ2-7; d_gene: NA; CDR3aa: CATSRPHLGANEQYF; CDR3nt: TGTGCCACCAGCAGGCCTCACCTCGGGGCCAACGAGCAGTACTTC
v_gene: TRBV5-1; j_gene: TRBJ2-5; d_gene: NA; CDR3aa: CASSGGQETQYF; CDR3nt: TGCGCCAGCTCTGGCGGCCAAGAGACCCAGTACTTC
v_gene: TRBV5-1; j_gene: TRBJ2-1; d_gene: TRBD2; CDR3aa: CASSYLSGSSYNEQFF; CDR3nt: TGCGCCAGCAGCTACCTTAGCGGGTCTTCCTACAATGAGCAGTTCTTC
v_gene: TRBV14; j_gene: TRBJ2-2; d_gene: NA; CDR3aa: CASSRGLGTGELFF; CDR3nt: TGTGCCAGCAGCCGGGGACTGGGGACCGGGGAGCTGTTTTTT
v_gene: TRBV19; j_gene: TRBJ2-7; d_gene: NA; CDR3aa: CASSIGTAYEQYF; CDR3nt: TGTGCCAGTAGTATAGGGACAGCCTACGAGCAGTACTTC
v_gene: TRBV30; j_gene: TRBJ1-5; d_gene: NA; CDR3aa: CAWSVHGGSNQPQHF; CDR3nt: TGTGCCTGGAGTGTACACGGGGGGAGCAATCAGCCCCAGCATTTT
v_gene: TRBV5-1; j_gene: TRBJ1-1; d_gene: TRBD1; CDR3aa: CASSSDRGNTEAFF; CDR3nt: TGCGCCAGCAGCTCGGACAGGGGGAACACTGAAGCTTTCTTT
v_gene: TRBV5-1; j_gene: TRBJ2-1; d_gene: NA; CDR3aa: CASSLASGTHNEQFF; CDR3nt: TGCGCCAGCAGCTTGGCGTCCGGGACACACAATGAGCAGTTCTTC